Each of the 17 T cell receptor beta chains below was sequenced from the same sample in a study of cytomegalovirus exposure and HLA in healthy donors. The study ran its PCR with 60 Vbeta and 13 Jbeta primers. Sequencing was performed with immunoSEQ multiplex PCR; in TCRdb, only in-frame clones are kept and a portion is missing. The sample carries about 140,000 clones, around 80% recorded once. Sequencing was done on a sample of PBMCs. The receptors stem from a man between 18 and 35 years old in good health and CMV-seropositive.

The J gene is TRBJ2-5, the V gene TRBV7-8; D call uncertain. Deletions cut 1 base from V and 2 bases from J, with 14 bases between. This CDR3 spans 16 amino acids. Germline V lookup: CDR1 SGHVS, CDR2 FQNEAQ. The CDR3 DNA follows: TGTGCCAGCAGCTTAGACGGAGCTAGAGTGCAAGAGACCCAGTACTTC. It codes for CASSLDGARVQETQYF.

This clone came up a few times. The V call is TRBV6-1, the J call TRBJ1-5; no reliable D call. CDR3 size: 13 residues. Trimming cost V 3 bases and J 5 bases, with 8 bases left between them. CDR1 and CDR2 from the germline V gene are MNHNS and SASEGT. The CDR3 nucleotides read TGTGCCAGCAGTGAGCAGCGAGATCAGCCCCAGCATTTT. Translated, it gives CASSEQRDQPQHF.

The gene calls are TRBV27 and TRBJ1-1; maybe TRBD1 (5 bases). Per the germline V gene, CDR1 is MNHEY and CDR2 is SMNVEV (reference sequence). The CDR3 has 13 amino acids. V shed 0 bases and J shed 4 bases, with 6 bases lying between them. CDR3 protein: CASSLSGGTEAFF. DNA for the CDR3: TGTGCCAGCAGTTTATCGGGGGGCACTGAAGCTTTCTTT.

This clone has just a few counts. The V call is TRBV27, the J call TRBJ2-1; D is undetermined. Germline CDR1 reads MNHEY; CDR2 reads SMNVEV (reference sequence). The CDR3 is 15 residues long. Trimming pared 8 bases from V and 0 bases from J, leaving 14 bases between. The CDR3 DNA reads TGTGCCAGCCGTGACTCCCAGAGCTCCTACAATGAGCAGTTCTTC. It encodes CASRDSQSSYNEQFF.

The J gene is TRBJ2-7, the V gene TRBV4-1; 7 bases align to TRBD2. Germline V gene lookup returns CDR1 MGHRA and CDR2 YSYEKL. The CDR3 has 15 residues. Trimming took 1 base from V and 3 from J; bases not matched to a gene: 6. The CDR3 region is CASSQAERELYEQYF. The DNA for the CDR3 is TGCGCCAGCAGCCAAGCGGAGCGGGAACTCTACGAGCAGTACTTC.

The V call is TRBV2, the J call TRBJ2-2; D unresolved. This CDR3 region has 17 residues. Trimming left V 4 bases short and J 1 base short, with 16 bases between. Germline V gene lookup returns CDR1 SNHLY and CDR2 FYNNEI. This CDR3 reads CASSVSPGLRNTGELFF. In nucleotides, the CDR3 is TGTGCCAGCAGTGTTAGTCCCGGGTTGAGGAACACCGGGGAGCTGTTTTTT.

The J gene is TRBJ2-5, the V gene TRBV11-2; 8 bases map to TRBD2. Losses at the gene ends were 0 bases for V and 5 bases for J; bases not matched to a gene: 11. The germline V gene has CDR1 SGHAT and CDR2 FQNNGV. CDR3 size: 17 residues. CDR3 bases: TGTGCCAGCAGCTTAGATAGAACAGCGGGAGTAGGGGAGACCCAGTACTTC. It specifies CASSLDRTAGVGETQYF.

J is TRBJ2-3 and V is TRBV10-2; tentative D call: TRBD2 (5 bases). Deletions cut 5 bases from V and 1 base from J, with 13 bases between. Germline V gives CDR1 WSHSY, CDR2 SAAADI. This CDR3 spans 15 amino acids. CDR3 residues: CASSMDSDRTDTQYF. The CDR3 bases are TGCGCCAGCAGTATGGATAGCGACCGCACAGATACGCAGTATTTT.

The genes are TRBV4-1 and TRBJ2-2; TRBD1 is a possible D gene (8 bases). Trimming pared 4 bases from V and 3 bases from J, leaving 15 bases between. The CDR3 runs to 16 residues. Looked up from germline, CDR1 is MGHRA and CDR2 is YSYEKL. CDR3 nucleotides: TGCGCCAGCAGCCCACGGACAGGGAGGGACACCGGGGAGCTGTTTTTT. As protein: CASSPRTGRDTGELFF.

This chain connects TRBV28 to TRBJ2-4; 9 positions match TRBD1. Losses at the gene ends were 3 bases for V and 1 base for J; bases not matched to a gene: 13. The germline V gene has CDR1 MDHEN and CDR2 SYDVKM. This CDR3 contains 19 residues. DNA for the CDR3: TGTGCCAGCAGTTTCCGACAGGGGGAGAATTGGAGCGCCAAAAACATTCAGTACTTC. Protein: CASSFRQGENWSAKNIQYF.

The V call is TRBV28, the J call TRBJ2-7, with 7 bases lining up with TRBD2. With 5 bases clipped from V and 2 bases from J, the junction kept 9 bases outside the gene matches. CDR1 is MDHEN and CDR2 is SYDVKM in the germline V gene. The CDR3 has 15 amino acids. The DNA of the CDR3 is TGTGCCAGCAGTAGCCCTAGCGGCTTCCCCTACGAGCAGTACTTC. This codes for CASSSPSGFPYEQYF.

The chain is built from TRBV20-1 and TRBJ2-7; TRBD2 is a possible D gene (5 bases). This CDR3 has 11 amino acids. Germline V CDR1 and CDR2: DFQATT, SNEGSKA (reference sequence). Trimming stripped 8 bases from V and 9 bases from J, with 17 bases between. The CDR3 here is CSPRSGAVQYF. CDR3 nucleotides: TGCAGTCCCCGAAGCGGCGCGGTGCAGTACTTC.

The chain joins TRBV29-1 to TRBJ2-1, with 10 bases aligning to TRBD2. CDR1 and CDR2 (germline): SQVTM, ANQGSEA. The CDR3 is 15 amino acids. V lost 1 base to trimming and J lost 7 bases; unmatched junction nucleotides: 7. CDR3: CSVEGEREGRNEQFF. Here the CDR3 DNA reads TGCAGCGTTGAAGGGGAGCGGGAGGGCCGGAATGAGCAGTTCTTC.

This rearrangement joins TRBV28 to TRBJ2-7; 7 positions agree with TRBD2. CDR3 length: 16 residues. V lost 5 bases and J lost 2; bases outside the gene matches: 12. CDR1 is MDHEN and CDR2 is SYDVKM in the germline V gene. The CDR3 coding sequence is TGTGCCAGCAGTCCCCTCGGACTAGAATTGGCCTACGAGCAGTACTTC. Translating gives CASSPLGLELAYEQYF.

This sequence joins TRBV5-4 and TRBJ2-7, with D unclear. V lost 2 bases and J 5 bases, leaving 11 bases between the germline ends. Germline CDR1 is SGHNT and CDR2 is YYREEE (reference sequence). The CDR3 length is 13 residues. The CDR3 region has the DNA TGTGCCAGCAGCTTCCCCTCAAACAACGAGCAGTACTTC. This gives the protein CASSFPSNNEQYF.

The gene calls are TRBV28 and TRBJ1-5, with 10 bases aligning to TRBD1. The J segment lost 5 bases and the V segment lost 1 base, leaving 2 bases of the junction unmatched. The CDR3 runs 15 residues. From germline, CDR1 is MDHEN and CDR2 SYDVKM. As DNA, the CDR3 is TGTGCCAGCAGTTTATCCGGGACAGGGGATCAGCCCCAGCATTTT. Its protein product is CASSLSGTGDQPQHF.

This clone was seen just once. This rearrangement joins TRBV7-9 to TRBJ2-5; D is perhaps TRBD1 (5 bases). V lost 1 base to trimming and J lost 3 bases, with 9 bases between them. CDR1 and CDR2 from the germline V gene are SEHNR and FQNEAQ (reference sequence). The CDR3 contains 14 residues. The DNA of the CDR3 is TGTGCCAGCAGCTTAGTCAGGGCAAAAGAGACCCAGTACTTC. Protein sequence: CASSLVRAKETQYF.